The sequence of this T cell receptor beta chain was determined in a study of control samples from healthy donors and cancer patients. The protocol was immunoSEQ multiplex PCR, while the TCRdb copy is restricted to in-frame clones and leaves out a portion. The sample yields 75,000 to 95,000 clones, 90% seen once. Material for sequencing was blood. The sequence came from a woman aged 18 to 35 in good health.

This CDR3 reads CASSPAGGAYTEAFF. CDR3 DNA sequence: TGTGCCAGCTCGCCCGCAGGGGGCGCGTACACTGAAGCTTTCTTT. The rearrangement joins TRBV18 to TRBJ1-1; 8 bases map to TRBD1. Trimming at V came to 6 bases and at J to 3 bases, leaving 9 bases not matched to a gene. Germline CDR1 is KGHSH and CDR2 is LQKENI. This CDR3 region has 15 residues.